This TCR beta chain stems from a study of T cell repertoires and Cas9 in healthy adults. The method was immunoSEQ multiplex PCR; TCRdb's version includes in-frame clones alone and lacks a portion of them. The sample lists about 13,000 clones, roughly 89% occurring once. This CDR3 spans 15 amino acids. V shed 1 base and J shed 4 bases, with 10 bases lying between them. The germline V gene encodes CDR1 SGHTA and CDR2 FQGNSA. This clonotype was obtained from a human donor in good health. The J gene is TRBJ1-4, the V gene TRBV7-2; no definite D call. The sequenced sample was Tregs (CD4+, CD25+, CD127-, CD137-, CD154-) from PBMCs; culture status not recorded. The CDR3 bases are TGTGCCAGCAGCTTAGTGGGGTTCAGTAATGAAAAACTGTTTTTT. Protein product: CASSLVGFSNEKLFF.